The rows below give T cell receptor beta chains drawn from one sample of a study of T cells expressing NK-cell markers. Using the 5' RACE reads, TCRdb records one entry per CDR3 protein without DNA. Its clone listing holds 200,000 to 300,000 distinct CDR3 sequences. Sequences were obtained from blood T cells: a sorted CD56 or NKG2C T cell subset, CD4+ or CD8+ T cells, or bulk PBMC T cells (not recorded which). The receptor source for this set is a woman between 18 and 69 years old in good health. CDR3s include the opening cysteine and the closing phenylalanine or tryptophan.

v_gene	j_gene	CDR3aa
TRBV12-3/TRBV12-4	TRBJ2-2	CASSPGTGDTGELFF
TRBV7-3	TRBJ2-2	CASSPPTSPGELFF
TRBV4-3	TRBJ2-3	CASSQASSGGTDTQYF
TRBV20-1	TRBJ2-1	CSARTSGRVRQFF
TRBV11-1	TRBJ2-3	CASSQPGLAGGSTDTQYF
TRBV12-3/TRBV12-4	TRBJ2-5	CASSLQGTGSGTQYF
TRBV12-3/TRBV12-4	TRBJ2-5	CASSLGSGGQETQYF
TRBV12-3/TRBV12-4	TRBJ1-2	CASSPTGANGYTF
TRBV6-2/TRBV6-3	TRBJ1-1	CASSSPGSSGDTEAFF
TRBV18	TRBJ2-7	CASSQGLAGRYEQYF